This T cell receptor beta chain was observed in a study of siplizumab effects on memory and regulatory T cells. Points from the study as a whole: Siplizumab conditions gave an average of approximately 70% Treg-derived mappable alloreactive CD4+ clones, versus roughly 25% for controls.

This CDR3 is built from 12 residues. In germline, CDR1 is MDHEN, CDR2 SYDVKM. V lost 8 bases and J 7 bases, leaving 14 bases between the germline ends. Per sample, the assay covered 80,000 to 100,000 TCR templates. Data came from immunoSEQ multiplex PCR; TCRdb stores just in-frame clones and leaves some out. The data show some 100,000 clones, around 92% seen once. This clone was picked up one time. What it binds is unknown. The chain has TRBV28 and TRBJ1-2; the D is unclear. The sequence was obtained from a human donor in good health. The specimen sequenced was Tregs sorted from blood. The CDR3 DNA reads TGTGCCAGCTCCCCGCTTAATTTTGGCTACACCTTC. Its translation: CASSPLNFGYTF.